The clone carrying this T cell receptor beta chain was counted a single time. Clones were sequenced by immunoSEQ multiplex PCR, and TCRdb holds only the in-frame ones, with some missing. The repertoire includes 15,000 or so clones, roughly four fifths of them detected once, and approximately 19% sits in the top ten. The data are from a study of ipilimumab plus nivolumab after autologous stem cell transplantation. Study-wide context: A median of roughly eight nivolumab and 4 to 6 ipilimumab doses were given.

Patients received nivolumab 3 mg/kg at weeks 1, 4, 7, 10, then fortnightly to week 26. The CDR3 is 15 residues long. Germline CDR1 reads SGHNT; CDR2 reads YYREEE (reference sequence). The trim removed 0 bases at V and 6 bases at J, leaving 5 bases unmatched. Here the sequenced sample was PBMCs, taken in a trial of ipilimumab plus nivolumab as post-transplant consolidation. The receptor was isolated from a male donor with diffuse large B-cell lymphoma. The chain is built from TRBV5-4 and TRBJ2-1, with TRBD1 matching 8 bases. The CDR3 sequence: CASSLVPDRVNEQFF. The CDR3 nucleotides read TGTGCCAGCAGCTTGGTCCCGGACAGGGTCAATGAGCAGTTCTTC.